The clone carrying this T cell receptor (beta chain) was counted between two and nine times. The record originates from a study of blood T cells in healthy people across ages. Next came a second PCR, run for about 6 to 12 cycles, which used a sample-barcoded 5' primer along with a J-beta primer mix. One entry per CDR3 protein, called by TCRdb with MiXCR from the 5' RACE reads. The profile covers around 700,000 distinct CDR3 sequences, with around 25% appearing a single time and roughly 9% taken by the ten largest. These data also formed part of another study, on T cells of mothers and their children.

This TCR came from a boy younger than 18 in good health. The sample comprised blood.

CDR3 loop: CASSGTGGREQYF. CDR3 nucleotide sequence: TGCGCCAGCAGCGGGACAGGGGGTCGGGAGCAGTACTTC. The chain combines TRBV5-1 with TRBJ2-7, with 11 nucleotides matching TRBD1. Germline values: CDR1 SGHRS, CDR2 YFSETQ. This CDR3 is built from 13 residues. V lost 4 bases, J lost 7 bases, and 4 bases stayed unmatched.